A selection of T cell receptor beta chains follows, all from one sample in a study of blood T cell repertoires in COVID-19. Repertoires were generated with immunoSEQ multiplex PCR, while TCRdb's copy carries only in-frame clones and drops some. The data show 200,000 to 250,000 clones, with 65% to 90% seen just once and less than 8% held by the top ten. Material: peripheral blood. Receptors were obtained from a woman aged 45-65 years with acute or convalescent COVID-19. CDR3s include the opening cysteine and the closing phenylalanine or tryptophan. A D gene is named only where the DNA matches it firmly.

J gene: TRBJ2-1
V gene: TRBV7-2
D gene: TRBD2
CDR3 protein: CASSFRLAGGPEQFF
CDR3 DNA: TGTGCCAGCAGCTTTAGGCTAGCGGGAGGGCCGGAGCAGTTCTTC

J gene: TRBJ2-1
V gene: TRBV11-2
D gene: TRBD2
CDR3 protein: CASSLDALADGEQFF
CDR3 DNA: TGTGCCAGCAGCTTAGATGCACTAGCGGACGGTGAGCAGTTCTTC

J gene: TRBJ2-6
V gene: TRBV6-5
D gene: -
CDR3 protein: CASSYQQVSGANVLTF
CDR3 DNA: TGTGCCAGCAGTTACCAACAAGTCTCTGGGGCCAACGTCCTGACTTTC

J gene: TRBJ2-7
V gene: TRBV19
D gene: -
CDR3 protein: CASSTTAGVSYEQYF
CDR3 DNA: TGTGCCAGTAGTACGACCGCCGGGGTCTCCTACGAGCAGTACTTC

J gene: TRBJ2-1
V gene: TRBV4-3
D gene: TRBD2
CDR3 protein: CASSQEPWRGGLENEQFF
CDR3 DNA: TGCGCCAGCAGCCAAGAACCCTGGCGGGGGGGCCTAGAAAATGAGCAGTTCTTC

J gene: TRBJ2-3
V gene: TRBV5-1
D gene: TRBD1
CDR3 protein: CASSLIGGRSTDTQYF
CDR3 DNA: TGCGCCAGCAGCTTGATAGGGGGCCGAAGCACAGATACGCAGTATTTT

J gene: TRBJ1-2
V gene: TRBV27
D gene: TRBD1
CDR3 protein: CASSLLGQEVDGYTF
CDR3 DNA: TGTGCCAGCAGTCTCCTGGGACAGGAGGTGGATGGCTACACCTTC

J gene: TRBJ2-7
V gene: TRBV30
D gene: TRBD2
CDR3 protein: CAWRLAATYEQYF
CDR3 DNA: TGTGCCTGGAGGCTAGCGGCAACCTACGAGCAGTACTTC

J gene: TRBJ2-3
V gene: TRBV29-1
D gene: TRBD1
CDR3 protein: CSVEGPQGAPDTQYF
CDR3 DNA: TGCAGCGTTGAAGGGCCCCAGGGGGCTCCCGATACGCAGTATTTT

J gene: TRBJ1-1
V gene: TRBV3-1/TRBV3-2
D gene: TRBD1
CDR3 protein: CASSPSGQGETEAFF
CDR3 DNA: TGTGCCAGCAGCCCATCGGGACAGGGGGAGACTGAAGCTTTCTTT

J gene: TRBJ2-1
V gene: TRBV7-2
D gene: TRBD2
CDR3 protein: CASSLATSGRFNEQFF
CDR3 DNA: TGTGCCAGCAGCTTAGCGACTAGCGGGAGGTTCAATGAGCAGTTCTTC